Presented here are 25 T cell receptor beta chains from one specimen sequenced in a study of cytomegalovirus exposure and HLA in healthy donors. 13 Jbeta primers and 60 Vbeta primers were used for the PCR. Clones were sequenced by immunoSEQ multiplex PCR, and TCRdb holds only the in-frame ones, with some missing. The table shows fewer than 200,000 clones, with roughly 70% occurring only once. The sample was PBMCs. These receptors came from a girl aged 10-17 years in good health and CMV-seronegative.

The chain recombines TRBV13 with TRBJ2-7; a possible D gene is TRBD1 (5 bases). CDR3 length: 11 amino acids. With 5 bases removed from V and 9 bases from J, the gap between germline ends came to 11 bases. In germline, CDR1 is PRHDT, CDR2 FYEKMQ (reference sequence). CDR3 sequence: CASSQGLRQYF. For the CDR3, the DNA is TGTGCCAGCAGCCAGGGTTTGCGGCAGTACTTC.

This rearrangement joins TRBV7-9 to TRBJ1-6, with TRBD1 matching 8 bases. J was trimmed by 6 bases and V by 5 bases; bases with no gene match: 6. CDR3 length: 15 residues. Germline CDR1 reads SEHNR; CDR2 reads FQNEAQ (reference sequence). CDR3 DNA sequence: TGTGCCAGCAGCCCCTGGACAGGGAGTAATTCACCCCTCCACTTT. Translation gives CASSPWTGSNSPLHF.

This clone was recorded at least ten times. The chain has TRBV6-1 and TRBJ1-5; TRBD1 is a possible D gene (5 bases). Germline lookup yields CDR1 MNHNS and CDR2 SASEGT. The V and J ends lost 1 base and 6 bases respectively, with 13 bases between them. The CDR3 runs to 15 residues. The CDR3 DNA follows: TGTGCCAGCAGTGAAGGGGCGGGGGAAGGTCAGCCCCAGCATTTT. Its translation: CASSEGAGEGQPQHF.

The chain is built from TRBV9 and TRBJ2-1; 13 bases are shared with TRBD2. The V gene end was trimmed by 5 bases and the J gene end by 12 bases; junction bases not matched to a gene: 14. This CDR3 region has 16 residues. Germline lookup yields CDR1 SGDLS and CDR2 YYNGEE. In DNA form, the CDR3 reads TGTGCCAGCAGTGACCCCGGGACTAGCGGGGAGGTGGGGCAGTTCTTC. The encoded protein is CASSDPGTSGEVGQFF.

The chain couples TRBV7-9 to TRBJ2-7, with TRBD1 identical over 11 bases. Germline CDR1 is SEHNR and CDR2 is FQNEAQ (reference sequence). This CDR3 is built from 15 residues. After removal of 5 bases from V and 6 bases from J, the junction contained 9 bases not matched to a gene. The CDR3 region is CASSPDRGLMGEQYF. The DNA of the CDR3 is TGTGCCAGCAGCCCGGACAGGGGGCTAATGGGCGAGCAGTACTTC.

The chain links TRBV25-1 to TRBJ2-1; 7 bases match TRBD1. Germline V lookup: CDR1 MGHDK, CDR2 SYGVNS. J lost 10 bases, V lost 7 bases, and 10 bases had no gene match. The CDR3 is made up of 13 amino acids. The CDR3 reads CASTLVAGGEQFF. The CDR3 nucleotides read TGTGCCAGCACTCTCGTAGCAGGGGGAGAGCAGTTCTTC. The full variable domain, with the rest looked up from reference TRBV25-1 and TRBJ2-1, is EADIYQTPRYLVIGTGKKITLECSQTMGHDKMYWYQQDPGMELHLIHYSYGVNSTEKGDLSSESTVSRIRTEHFPLTLESARPSHTSQYLCASTLVAGGEQFFGPGTRLTVL.

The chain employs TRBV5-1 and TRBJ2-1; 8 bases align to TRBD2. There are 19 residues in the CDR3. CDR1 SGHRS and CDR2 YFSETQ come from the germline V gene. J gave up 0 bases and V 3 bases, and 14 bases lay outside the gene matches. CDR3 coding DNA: TGCGCCAGCAGCTGGGACCCCTTGGGAGCGGGGGCCTCCTACAATGAGCAGTTCTTC. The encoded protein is CASSWDPLGAGASYNEQFF.

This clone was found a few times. As DNA, the CDR3 is TGCGCCAGCAGTGACCGACAGGGGAAAAACGGTGAGCAGTTCTTC. This gives the protein CASSDRQGKNGEQFF. The chain employs TRBV10-1 and TRBJ2-1; 8 nucleotides match TRBD1. Looked up from germline, CDR1 is WNHNN and CDR2 is SYGVQD (reference sequence). This CDR3 has 15 residues. Trimming took 3 bases from V and 9 from J; bases not matched to a gene: 10.

CDR3: CASSSADRENTEAFF. DNA for the CDR3: TGTGCCAGCAGCTCGGCGGACAGAGAGAACACTGAAGCTTTCTTT. The chain couples TRBV7-9 to TRBJ1-1; maybe TRBD1 (6 bases). CDR1 and CDR2 (germline): SEHNR, FQNEAQ (reference sequence). Trimming shortened V by 4 bases and J by 1 base, and 13 bases separated the two germline ends. CDR3 length equals 15 residues. The variable domain in full, completed from reference TRBV7-9 and TRBJ1-1, reads DTGVSQNPRHKITKRGQNVTFRCDPISEHNRLYWYRQTLGQGPEFLTYFQNEAQLEKSRLLSDRFSAERPKGSFSTLEIQRTEQGDSAMYLCASSSADRENTEAFFGQGTRLTVV.

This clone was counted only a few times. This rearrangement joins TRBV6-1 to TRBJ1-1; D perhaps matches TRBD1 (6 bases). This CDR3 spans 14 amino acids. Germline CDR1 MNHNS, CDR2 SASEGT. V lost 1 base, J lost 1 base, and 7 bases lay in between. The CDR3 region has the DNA TGTGCCAGCAGTGAAGGGACAGAGAACACTGAAGCTTTCTTT. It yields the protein CASSEGTENTEAFF.

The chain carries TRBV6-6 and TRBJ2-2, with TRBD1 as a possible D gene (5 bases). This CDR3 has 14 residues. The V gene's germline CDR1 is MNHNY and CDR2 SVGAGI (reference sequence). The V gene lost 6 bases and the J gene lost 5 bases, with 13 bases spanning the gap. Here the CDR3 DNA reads TGTGCCAGCAGCCCCAGGGAACAAACCGGGGAGCTGTTTTTT. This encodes CASSPREQTGELFF.

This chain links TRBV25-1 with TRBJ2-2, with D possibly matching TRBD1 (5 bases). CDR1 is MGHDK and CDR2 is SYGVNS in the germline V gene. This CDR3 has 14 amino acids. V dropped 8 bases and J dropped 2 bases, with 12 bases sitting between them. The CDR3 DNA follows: TGTGCCAGCCTCGATGGGGCCAACACCGGGGAGCTGTTTTTT. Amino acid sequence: CASLDGANTGELFF.

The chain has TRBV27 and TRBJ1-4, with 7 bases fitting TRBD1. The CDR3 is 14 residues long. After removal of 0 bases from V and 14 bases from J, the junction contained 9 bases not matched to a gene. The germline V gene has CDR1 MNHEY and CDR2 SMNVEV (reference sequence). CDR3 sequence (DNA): TGTGCCAGCAGTTTATCTCCGACAGGGAGGAAGCTGTTTTTT. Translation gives CASSLSPTGRKLFF.

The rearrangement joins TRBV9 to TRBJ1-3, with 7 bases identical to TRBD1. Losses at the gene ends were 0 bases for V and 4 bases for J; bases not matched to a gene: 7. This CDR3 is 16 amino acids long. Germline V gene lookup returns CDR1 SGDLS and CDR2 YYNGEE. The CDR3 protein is CASSVGRGPSGNTIYF. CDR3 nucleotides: TGTGCCAGCAGCGTAGGAAGGGGGCCGAGCGGAAACACCATATATTTT. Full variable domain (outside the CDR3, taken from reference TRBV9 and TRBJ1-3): DSGVTQTPKHLITATGQRVTLRCSPRSGDLSVYWYQQSLDQGLQFLIQYYNGEERAKGNILERFSAQQFPDLHSELNLSSLELGDSALYFCASSVGRGPSGNTIYFGEGSWLTVV.

The CDR3 spells CASSLVFMSGGRETQYF. CDR3 nucleotide sequence: TGCGCCAGCAGCTTGGTCTTTATGAGCGGGGGGCGAGAGACCCAGTACTTC. J is TRBJ2-5 and V is TRBV5-1; 9 bases are a match to TRBD2. J was trimmed by 4 bases and V by 0 bases; bases with no gene match: 10. The germline gives CDR1 SGHRS, CDR2 YFSETQ. This CDR3 contains 17 residues.

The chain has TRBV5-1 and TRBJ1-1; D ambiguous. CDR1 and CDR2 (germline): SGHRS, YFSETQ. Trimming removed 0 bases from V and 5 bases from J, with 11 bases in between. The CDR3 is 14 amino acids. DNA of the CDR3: TGCGCCAGCAGCTTGGCGCTGGAGGGTACTGAAGCTTTCTTT. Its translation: CASSLALEGTEAFF.

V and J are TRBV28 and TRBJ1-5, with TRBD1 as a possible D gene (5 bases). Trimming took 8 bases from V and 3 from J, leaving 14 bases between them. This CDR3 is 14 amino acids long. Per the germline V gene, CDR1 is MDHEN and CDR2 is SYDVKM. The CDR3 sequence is CASFAGVLNQPQHF. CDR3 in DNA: TGTGCCAGCTTCGCGGGGGTTCTCAATCAGCCCCAGCATTTT. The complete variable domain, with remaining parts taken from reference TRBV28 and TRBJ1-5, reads DVKVTQSSRYLVKRTGEKVFLECVQDMDHENMFWYRQDPGLGLRLIYFSYDVKMKEKGDIPEGYSVSREKKERFSLILESASTNQTSMYLCASFAGVLNQPQHFGDGTRLSIL.

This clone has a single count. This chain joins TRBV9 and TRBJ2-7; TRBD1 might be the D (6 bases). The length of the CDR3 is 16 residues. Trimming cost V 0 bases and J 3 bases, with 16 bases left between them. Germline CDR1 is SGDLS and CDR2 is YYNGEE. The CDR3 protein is CASSVDSAGDLYEQYF. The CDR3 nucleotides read TGTGCCAGCAGCGTAGATTCGGCAGGGGACCTCTACGAGCAGTACTTC.

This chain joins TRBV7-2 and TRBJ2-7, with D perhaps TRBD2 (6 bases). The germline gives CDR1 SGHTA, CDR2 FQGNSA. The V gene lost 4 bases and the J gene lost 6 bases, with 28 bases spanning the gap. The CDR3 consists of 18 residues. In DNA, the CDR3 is TGTGCCAGCAGCTCCGCCCGACACCCTGGACTATCTTTAGGCGAGCAGTACTTC. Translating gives CASSSARHPGLSLGEQYF.

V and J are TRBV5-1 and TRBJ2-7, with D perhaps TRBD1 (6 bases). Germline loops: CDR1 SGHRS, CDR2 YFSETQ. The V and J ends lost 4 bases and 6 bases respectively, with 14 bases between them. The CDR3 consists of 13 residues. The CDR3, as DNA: TGCGCCAGCAGCAACTGGACAGCTTCCGAGCAGTACTTC. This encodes CASSNWTASEQYF.

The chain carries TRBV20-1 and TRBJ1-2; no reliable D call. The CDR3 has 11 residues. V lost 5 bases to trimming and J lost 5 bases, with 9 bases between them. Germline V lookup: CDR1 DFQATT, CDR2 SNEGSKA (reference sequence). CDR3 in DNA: TGCAGTGCTCGTCAGATTTATGGCTACACCTTC. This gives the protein CSARQIYGYTF.

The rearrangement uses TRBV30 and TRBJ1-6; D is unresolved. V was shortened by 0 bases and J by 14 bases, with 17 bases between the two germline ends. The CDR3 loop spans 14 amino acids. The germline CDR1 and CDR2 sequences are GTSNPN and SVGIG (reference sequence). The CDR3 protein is CAWSVLEGPRTLHF. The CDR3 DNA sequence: TGTGCCTGGAGTGTACTTGAGGGCCCGAGGACCCTCCACTTT.

CDR3 amino acids: CATSTPTSEQFF. CDR3 sequence (DNA): TGTGCCACCAGCACGCCCACTTCTGAGCAGTTCTTC. The chain employs TRBV15 and TRBJ2-1; D is unresolved. Germline lookup yields CDR1 LNHNV and CDR2 YYDKDF (reference sequence). CDR3 size: 12 residues. Trimming removed 4 bases at V and 9 bases at J, with 10 bases between.

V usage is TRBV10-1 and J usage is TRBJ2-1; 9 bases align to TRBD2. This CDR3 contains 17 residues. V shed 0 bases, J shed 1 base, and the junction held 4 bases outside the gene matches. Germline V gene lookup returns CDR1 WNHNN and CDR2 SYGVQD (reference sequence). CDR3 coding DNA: TGCGCCAGCAGTGAGTCAGGAGCGGGGGGTTCCTACAATGAGCAGTTCTTC. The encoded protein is CASSESGAGGSYNEQFF.

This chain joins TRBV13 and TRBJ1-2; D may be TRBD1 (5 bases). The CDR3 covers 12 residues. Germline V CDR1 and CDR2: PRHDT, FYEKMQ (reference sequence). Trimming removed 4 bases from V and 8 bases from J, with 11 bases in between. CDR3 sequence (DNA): TGTGCCAGCAGCTGGGCAGGGCAAGGCTACACCTTC. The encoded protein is CASSWAGQGYTF.